What follows are 2 T cell receptor delta chains derived from one specimen sequenced in a study of gamma-delta chains in newborns, infants, children. TCRdb processed the reads again with the CATT caller. This sample has 5,000 to 7,000 delta-chain clones, with roughly 2.7% found just once. The sequenced sample was blood. The source of these receptors is a child who was a newborn, infant or young child, either healthy, febrile or measles-vaccinated (not recorded which).

Only a few counts were recorded for this clone. This chain joins TRDV2 and TRDJ3, with D possibly being TRDD3 (6 bases). Because TCRdb records no J gene, it was assigned here through a match of the DNA to germline. The CDR3 has 19 amino acids. CDR1 and CDR2 (germline): GEAIGNYY, EKD. Trimming left V 0 bases short and J 0 bases short, with 14 bases between. As DNA, the CDR3 is TGTGCCTGTGACACCGGCGGATACCTGAGCTCCTGGGACACCCGACAGATGTTTTTC. It yields the protein CACDTGGYLSSWDTRQMFF.

In regard to this clone: Distinct nucleotide sequences in the sample also encode this CDR3. V and J are TRDV2 and TRDJ3; 10 bases match TRDD3. The CDR3 is 18 amino acids. CDR1 and CDR2 (germline): GEAIGNYY, EKD. With 4 bases clipped from V and 0 bases from J, the junction kept 5 bases outside the gene matches. The CDR3 coding sequence is TGTGCCTGTGATCTACTGGGGGATCGCTCCTGGGACACCCGACAGATGTTTTTC. Protein: CACDLLGDRSWDTRQMFF.